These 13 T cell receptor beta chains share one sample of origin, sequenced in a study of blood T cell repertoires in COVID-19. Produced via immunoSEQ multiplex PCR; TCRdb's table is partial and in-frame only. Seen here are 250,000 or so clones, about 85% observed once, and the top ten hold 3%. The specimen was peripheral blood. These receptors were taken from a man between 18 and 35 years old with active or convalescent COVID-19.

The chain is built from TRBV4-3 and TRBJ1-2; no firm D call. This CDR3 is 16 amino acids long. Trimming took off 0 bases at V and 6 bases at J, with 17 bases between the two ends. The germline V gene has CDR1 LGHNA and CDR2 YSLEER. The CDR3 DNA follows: TGCGCCAGCAGCCAAGATTCGATAGGGAAGAGGGATGGCTACACCTTC. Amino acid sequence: CASSQDSIGKRDGYTF.

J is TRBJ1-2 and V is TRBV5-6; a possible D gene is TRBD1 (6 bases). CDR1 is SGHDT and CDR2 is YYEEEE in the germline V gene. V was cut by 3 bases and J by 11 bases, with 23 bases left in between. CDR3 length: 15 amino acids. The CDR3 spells CASSYSGGVSLRYTF. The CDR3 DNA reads TGTGCCAGCAGCTATAGCGGGGGCGTAAGTTTGAGGTACACCTTC.

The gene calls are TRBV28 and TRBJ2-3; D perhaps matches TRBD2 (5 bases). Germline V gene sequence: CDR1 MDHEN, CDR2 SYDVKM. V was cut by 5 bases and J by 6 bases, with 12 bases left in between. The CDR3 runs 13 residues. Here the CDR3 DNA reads TGTGCCAGCAGTCTCGGGGTCCCCGATACGCAGTATTTT. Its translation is CASSLGVPDTQYF.

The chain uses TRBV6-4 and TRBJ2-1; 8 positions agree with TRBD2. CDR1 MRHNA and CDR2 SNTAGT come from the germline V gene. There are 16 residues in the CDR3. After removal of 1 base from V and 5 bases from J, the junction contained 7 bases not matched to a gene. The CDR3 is CASSDYMGLGNNEQFF. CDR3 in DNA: TGTGCCAGCAGTGACTATATGGGACTAGGAAACAATGAGCAGTTCTTC.

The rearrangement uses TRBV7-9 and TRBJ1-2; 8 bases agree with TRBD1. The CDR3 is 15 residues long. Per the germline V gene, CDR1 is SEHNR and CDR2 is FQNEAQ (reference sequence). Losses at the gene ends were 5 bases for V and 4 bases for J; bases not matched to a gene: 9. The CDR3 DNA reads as TGTGCCAGCAGCAATCCACAGGGGGACGTCTATGGCTACACCTTC. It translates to CASSNPQGDVYGYTF.

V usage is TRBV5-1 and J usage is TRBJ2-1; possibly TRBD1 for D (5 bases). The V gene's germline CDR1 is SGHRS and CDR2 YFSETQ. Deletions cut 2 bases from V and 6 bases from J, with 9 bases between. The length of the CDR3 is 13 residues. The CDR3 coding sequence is TGCGCCAGCAGCTTTGTAGGGGTCAATGAGCAGTTCTTC. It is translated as CASSFVGVNEQFF. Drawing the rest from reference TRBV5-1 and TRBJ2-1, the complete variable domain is KAGVTQTPRYLIKTRGQQVTLSCSPISGHRSVSWYQQTPGQGLQFLFEYFSETQRNKGNFPGRFSGRQFSNSRSEMNVSTLELGDSALYLCASSFVGVNEQFFGPGTRLTVL.

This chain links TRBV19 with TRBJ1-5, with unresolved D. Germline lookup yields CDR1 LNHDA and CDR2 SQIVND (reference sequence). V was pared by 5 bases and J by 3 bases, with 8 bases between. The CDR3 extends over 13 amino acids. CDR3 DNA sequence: TGTGCCAGTAGTGTGGCCCTCAATCAGCCCCAGCATTTT. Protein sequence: CASSVALNQPQHF.

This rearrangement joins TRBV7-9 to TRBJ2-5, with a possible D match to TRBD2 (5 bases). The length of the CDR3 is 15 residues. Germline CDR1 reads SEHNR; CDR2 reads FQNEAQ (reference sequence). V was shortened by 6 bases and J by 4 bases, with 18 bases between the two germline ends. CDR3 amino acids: CASSPHSSSGETQYF. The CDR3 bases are TGTGCCAGCAGTCCCCACTCATCAAGCGGAGAGACCCAGTACTTC.

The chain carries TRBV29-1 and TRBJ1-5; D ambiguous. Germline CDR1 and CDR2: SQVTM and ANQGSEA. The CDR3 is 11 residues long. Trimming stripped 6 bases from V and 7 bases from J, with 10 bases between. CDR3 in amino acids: CSVAGPQPQHF. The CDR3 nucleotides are TGCAGCGTCGCAGGCCCGCAGCCCCAGCATTTT.

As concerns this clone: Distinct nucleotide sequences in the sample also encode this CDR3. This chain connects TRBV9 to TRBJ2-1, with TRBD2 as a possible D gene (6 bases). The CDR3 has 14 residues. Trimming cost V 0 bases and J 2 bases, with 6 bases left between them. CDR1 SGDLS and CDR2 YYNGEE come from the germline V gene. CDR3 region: CASSVAGAYNEQFF. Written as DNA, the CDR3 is TGTGCCAGCAGCGTAGCGGGGGCCTACAATGAGCAGTTCTTC.

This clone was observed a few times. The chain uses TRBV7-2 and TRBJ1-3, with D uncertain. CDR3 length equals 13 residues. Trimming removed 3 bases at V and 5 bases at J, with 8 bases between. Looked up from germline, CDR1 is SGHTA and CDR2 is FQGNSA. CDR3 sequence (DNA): TGTGCCAGCAGCTTTACGACTAGAAACACCATATATTTT. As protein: CASSFTTRNTIYF.

CDR3 sequence: CASSYSTTLNTGELFF. CDR3 coding DNA: TGTGCCAGCAGTTACTCAACCACATTAAACACCGGGGAGCTGTTTTTT. The genes are TRBV6-5 and TRBJ2-2; D gene uncertain. The V gene lost 0 bases and the J gene lost 2 bases, with 10 bases spanning the gap. The V gene's germline CDR1 is MNHEY and CDR2 SVGAGI. The CDR3 runs 16 residues.

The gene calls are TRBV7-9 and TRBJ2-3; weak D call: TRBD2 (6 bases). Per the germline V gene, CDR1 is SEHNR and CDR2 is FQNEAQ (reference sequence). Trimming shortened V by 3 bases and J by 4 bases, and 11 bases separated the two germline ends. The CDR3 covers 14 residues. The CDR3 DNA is TGTGCCAGCAGCTTCCCGGGAGTAGCAGATACGCAGTATTTT. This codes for CASSFPGVADTQYF.